This TCR beta chain stems from a study of blood T cell repertoires in COVID-19. Overall study: The United States, Italy and Spain supplied acute and convalescent COVID-19 samples.

The repertoire was sequenced with immunoSEQ multiplex PCR; TCRdb's copy has only in-frame clones and lacks some. This table holds approximately 530,000 clones, roughly 89% found once. The length of the CDR3 is 13 residues. Trimming cost V 4 bases and J 4 bases; bases outside gene matches: 2. CDR1 is MNHEY, CDR2 SMNVEV, per germline (reference sequence). The clonotype comes from a woman aged 50 to 60 with COVID-19, enrolled during active disease. The J gene is TRBJ2-3, the V gene TRBV27; 7 nucleotides align to TRBD1. The sample consisted of peripheral blood. This CDR3 reads CASSSDRSDTQYF. Written as DNA, the CDR3 is TGTGCCAGCAGTTCGGACAGGTCAGATACGCAGTATTTT.